A single sample is the source of the 23 T cell receptor beta chains below, sequenced in a study of blood T cell repertoires in COVID-19 (dated by TCRdb to 2018 to 2021). Libraries were prepared through the immunoSEQ multiplex PCR assay. The source is immuneACCESS, and TCRdb retained only in-frame sequences with V and J called. Part of the clones is not carried over; for the studies checked, unresolved V genes explain less than half of this, and the remainder is unexplained. Recorded for this sample are tens of thousands of clones; 65% to 85% of them occurred a single time. Around 4.1% of the sample is in the top ten clones. Sequencing was carried out using peripheral blood. Receptors originate from a woman aged 60-75 years with acute or convalescent COVID-19.

The V and J genes are TRBV5-1 and TRBJ1-1; 7 nucleotides match TRBD1. The CDR3 consists of 15 residues. The V segment lost 3 bases and the J segment 1 base; nucleotides outside the gene matches: 6. The germline V gene has CDR1 SGHRS and CDR2 YFSETQ. DNA of the CDR3: TGCGCCAGCAGCTCGGGACAGTTTGGGAACACTGAAGCTTTCTTT. Amino acid sequence: CASSSGQFGNTEAFF.

The chain employs TRBV7-3 and TRBJ2-1; TRBD2 is a possible D gene (6 bases). CDR1 and CDR2 (germline): SGHTA, FQGTGA. The V gene lost 4 bases and the J gene lost 4 bases, with 35 bases spanning the gap. The length of the CDR3 is 22 residues. The CDR3 bases are TGTGCCAGCAGCTGTCTAACGAAATGCGGGGTTCCCCCCCGGCGGGGTTACAATGAGCAGTTCTTC. It translates to CASSCLTKCGVPPRRGYNEQFF.

This clone was observed a handful of times. The chain has TRBV5-1 and TRBJ2-3, with D possibly matching TRBD2 (6 bases). The CDR3 spans 14 residues. Germline-derived CDR1 and CDR2 are SGHRS and YFSETQ. V was pared by 5 bases and J by 0 bases, with 10 bases between. As DNA, the CDR3 is TGCGCCAGCAGTGCTAGCGCCAGCACAGATACGCAGTATTTT. As protein: CASSASASTDTQYF.

The rearrangement links TRBV30 to TRBJ2-2; 7 bases fit TRBD1. CDR1 and CDR2 (germline): GTSNPN, SVGIG (reference sequence). V dropped 1 base and J dropped 4; count of bases not matched to a gene: 6. This CDR3 region has 15 residues. This chain's CDR3 is CAWSGGGLGTGELFF. CDR3 nucleotide sequence: TGTGCCTGGAGTGGAGGGGGCTTAGGCACCGGGGAGCTGTTTTTT.

The V and J genes are TRBV30 and TRBJ1-5; TRBD1 matches at 7 bases. The length of the CDR3 is 14 residues. After removal of 1 base from V and 5 bases from J, the junction contained 5 bases not matched to a gene. The V gene's germline CDR1 is GTSNPN and CDR2 SVGIG (reference sequence). The CDR3 region is CAWSGGGGHQPQHF. In DNA, the CDR3 is TGTGCCTGGAGTGGAGGAGGGGGCCATCAGCCCCAGCATTTT.

This clone was found a few times. This chain uses TRBV7-9 with TRBJ2-7, with 8 bases matching TRBD2. After removal of 1 base from V and 2 bases from J, the junction contained 7 bases not matched to a gene. CDR1 SEHNR and CDR2 FQNEAQ come from the germline V gene (reference sequence). The CDR3 totals 16 residues. The CDR3 DNA sequence: TGTGCCAGCAGCTTAGGGGGAGCGGGAGTAACCTACGAGCAGTACTTC. It yields the protein CASSLGGAGVTYEQYF. Variable domain in full (rest from reference TRBV7-9 and TRBJ2-7): DTGVSQNPRHKITKRGQNVTFRCDPISEHNRLYWYRQTLGQGPEFLTYFQNEAQLEKSRLLSDRFSAERPKGSFSTLEIQRTEQGDSAMYLCASSLGGAGVTYEQYFGPGTRLTVT.

The rearrangement links TRBV6-5 to TRBJ1-5; weak D call: TRBD1 (6 bases). CDR1 and CDR2 from the germline V gene are MNHEY and SVGAGI. This CDR3 has 14 amino acids. V was shortened by 4 bases and J by 5 bases, with 12 bases between the two germline ends. In DNA, the CDR3 is TGTGCCAGCAGTTCATACAGGGACCATCAGCCCCAGCATTTT. It encodes CASSSYRDHQPQHF.

This chain links TRBV5-1 with TRBJ1-5; 8 nucleotides agree with TRBD1. CDR3 length equals 15 residues. V lost 7 bases to trimming and J lost 3 bases; unmatched junction nucleotides: 9. Germline CDR1 reads SGHRS; CDR2 reads YFSETQ. This CDR3 is CASRPETGDNQPQHF. In DNA, the CDR3 is TGCGCCAGCCGACCCGAGACAGGGGACAATCAGCCCCAGCATTTT.

The chain has TRBV10-2 and TRBJ2-7, with 13 bases matching TRBD2. This CDR3 spans 16 amino acids. CDR1 is WSHSY and CDR2 is SAAADI in the germline V gene. The trim removed 10 bases at V and 6 bases at J, leaving 15 bases unmatched. The CDR3 protein is CATLLAGGPRGGEQYF. The CDR3 DNA is TGCGCCACCCTACTAGCGGGAGGGCCGCGTGGAGGCGAGCAGTACTTC.

This clone was observed a handful of times. The V and J genes are TRBV29-1 and TRBJ1-1; possible D gene TRBD1, 5 bases. V was shortened by 7 bases and J by 1 base, with 16 bases between the two germline ends. This CDR3 region has 14 residues. The germline V gene encodes CDR1 SQVTM and CDR2 ANQGSEA. CDR3: CSAGRGSGNTEAFF. The CDR3 nucleotides are TGCAGCGCCGGGAGGGGCAGTGGGAACACTGAAGCTTTCTTT.

The chain joins TRBV25-1 to TRBJ2-1, with 7 bases aligning to TRBD2. CDR1 is MGHDK and CDR2 is SYGVNS in the germline V gene. V shed 6 bases and J 9 bases; nucleotides not matched to a gene: 2. This CDR3 spans 11 amino acids. CDR3 nucleotide sequence: TGTGCCAGCAGCGGGAGGACTGAGCAGTTCTTC. Translated, it gives CASSGRTEQFF.

The rearrangement uses TRBV2 and TRBJ1-2; D is undetermined. CDR1 and CDR2 from the germline V gene are SNHLY and FYNNEI. The CDR3 is 16 amino acids. Trimming left V 0 bases short and J 4 bases short, with 15 bases between. The CDR3 DNA sequence: TGTGCCAGCAGTGAAGCGCAGAGTAGGAGATTCTATGGCTACACCTTC. Translation: CASSEAQSRRFYGYTF.

This rearrangement joins TRBV19 to TRBJ2-1, with TRBD2 matching over 12 bases. V lost 1 base and J lost 6; bases outside the gene matches: 7. The CDR3 contains 17 residues. Looked up from germline, CDR1 is LNHDA and CDR2 is SQIVND (reference sequence). CDR3 protein: CASSIAGLAGGSNEQFF. The CDR3 nucleotides read TGTGCCAGTAGTATAGCGGGACTAGCGGGCGGGTCCAATGAGCAGTTCTTC. The full variable domain, in which reference TRBV19 and TRBJ2-1 provide the parts outside the CDR3, is DGGITQSPKYLFRKEGQNVTLSCEQNLNHDAMYWYRQDPGQGLRLIYYSQIVNDFQKGDIAEGYSVSREKKESFPLTVTSAQKNPTAFYLCASSIAGLAGGSNEQFFGPGTRLTVL.

The sample holds one count of this clone. The chain couples TRBV19 to TRBJ2-7, with a weak D call TRBD2 (5 bases). Per the germline V gene, CDR1 is LNHDA and CDR2 is SQIVND (reference sequence). Deletions cut 4 bases from V and 4 bases from J, with 17 bases between. This CDR3 spans 15 amino acids. The CDR3 loop is CASSRLIGRGYEQYF. CDR3 bases: TGTGCCAGTAGTAGACTCATAGGTCGAGGGTACGAGCAGTACTTC.

The V gene is TRBV6-1, the J gene TRBJ1-3, with a tentative D call TRBD1 (5 bases). Germline lookup yields CDR1 MNHNS and CDR2 SASEGT. The ends were cut back, 1 base at V and 2 bases at J, with 6 bases in the middle. The CDR3 loop spans 14 amino acids. CDR3 DNA: TGTGCCAGCAGTGAAGACAGGACTGGAAACACCATATATTTT. It is translated as CASSEDRTGNTIYF.

The J gene is TRBJ2-2, the V gene TRBV7-2, with unresolved D. The CDR3 sequence is 15 residues long. Trimming left V 2 bases short and J 2 bases short, with 9 bases between. Germline assignment: CDR1 SGHTA and CDR2 FQGNSA. CDR3 loop: CASSLTPSNTGELFF. The CDR3 nucleotides read TGTGCCAGCAGCTTAACTCCTTCTAACACCGGGGAGCTGTTTTTT.

Here the CDR3 reads CASSQGNNSPLHF. The CDR3 DNA follows: TGTGCCAGCAGCCAAGGTAATAATTCACCCCTCCACTTT. This rearrangement joins TRBV3-1 (or the pseudogene TRBV3-2) to TRBJ1-6; D gene ambiguous. Germline CDR1 and CDR2: LGHDT and YNNKEL (reference sequence). The V end lost 1 base, the J end lost 5 bases, and 3 bases lay between the germline ends. This CDR3 spans 13 amino acids.

The chain uses TRBV27 and TRBJ1-3; D gene uncertain. Trimming shortened V by 0 bases and J by 2 bases, and 2 bases separated the two germline ends. CDR3 size: 13 residues. Germline CDR1 and CDR2: MNHEY and SMNVEV (reference sequence). The CDR3 sequence: CASSLSTGNTIYF. In nucleotides, the CDR3 is TGTGCCAGCAGTTTATCTACTGGAAACACCATATATTTT.

The chain combines TRBV2 with TRBJ2-4; 9 positions match TRBD2. V lost 10 bases, J lost 0 bases, and 10 bases stayed unmatched. Germline CDR1 SNHLY, CDR2 FYNNEI. The CDR3 sequence is 16 residues long. The CDR3, as DNA: TGTGCCATACAGAGCGGGGGGCCGCTAGCCAAAAACATTCAGTACTTC. Translation gives CAIQSGGPLAKNIQYF.

The chain recombines TRBV5-4 with TRBJ2-7; 15 bases map to TRBD2. CDR1 is SGHNT and CDR2 is YYREEE in the germline V gene (reference sequence). After removal of 4 bases from V and 5 bases from J, the junction contained 7 bases not matched to a gene. This CDR3 has 16 amino acids. In nucleotides, the CDR3 is TGTGCCAGCAGCCTCGGACTAGCGGGGGGGCTGGACGAGCAGTACTTC. This encodes CASSLGLAGGLDEQYF. Looking up the rest from reference TRBV5-4 and TRBJ2-7 gives the full variable domain: ETGVTQSPTHLIKTRGQQVTLRCSSQSGHNTVSWYQQALGQGPQFIFQYYREEENGRGNFPPRFSGLQFPNYSSELNVNALELDDSALYLCASSLGLAGGLDEQYFGPGTRLTVT.

The chain couples TRBV11-2 to TRBJ1-4; D not certain. V was pared by 5 bases and J by 0 bases, with 10 bases between. Germline V gene sequence: CDR1 SGHAT, CDR2 FQNNGV. This CDR3 has 15 residues. CDR3 amino acids: CASSQVGATNEKLFF. The CDR3 bases are TGTGCCAGCAGCCAAGTGGGCGCAACTAATGAAAAACTGTTTTTT.

The chain carries TRBV13 and TRBJ1-1; D is perhaps TRBD1 (6 bases). The germline gives CDR1 PRHDT, CDR2 FYEKMQ (reference sequence). V lost 2 bases and J 1 base, leaving 14 bases between the germline ends. The CDR3 consists of 16 residues. The CDR3 coding sequence is TGTGCCAGCAGCTTACGAACCGGGACAACGAACACTGAAGCTTTCTTT. This gives the protein CASSLRTGTTNTEAFF.

J is TRBJ2-3 and V is TRBV6-1; tentative D call: TRBD2 (6 bases). This CDR3 has 16 residues. Germline V gene lookup returns CDR1 MNHNS and CDR2 SASEGT. Trimming took 3 bases from V and 0 from J, leaving 13 bases between them. In nucleotides, the CDR3 is TGTGCCAGCAGTGACAGGGCCCGGGGGAGCACAGATACGCAGTATTTT. This sequence encodes CASSDRARGSTDTQYF.